The rows below give T cell receptor beta chains drawn from one sample of a study of shared clonotypes between healthy human individuals. Clones were read by immunoSEQ multiplex PCR, and TCRdb kept only the in-frame ones, dropping some. The repertoire holds some 2.1 million clones, with around 93% as singletons. Material: naive CD8+ T cells from PBMCs. These receptors were collected from a man aged 18 to 30 in good health. Some clones in this sample may be carry-over from other donors' samples. Each CDR3 is given with its conserved first and last residue. The order of the fields is D gene, V gene, J gene, clone size, CDR3 DNA, CDR3 protein. The D gene is left open where the match is weak. A clone size is listed for some rows: how often the clone was seen (once, few, many), or a class if it is expanded.

.,TRBV28,TRBJ1-1,.,TGTGCCAGCAGTTCCTACTCGGACACCTATGAAGCTTTCTTT,CASSSYSDTYEAFF
.,TRBV19,TRBJ2-3,.,TGTGCCAGCCGTTCCCCATCCTCTGGGGGACAAAACACAGATACGCAGTATTTT,CASRSPSSGGQNTDTQYF
.,TRBV11-2,TRBJ2-5,.,TGTGCCAGCAGCCCCCTTGCGGGCTTGAGGGAGACCCAGTACTTC,CASSPLAGLRETQYF
.,TRBV9,TRBJ1-2,.,TGTGCCAGCAGCGTAGGCAGGAATGGCTACACCTTC,CASSVGRNGYTF
.,TRBV29-1,TRBJ2-7,.,TGCAGCGTTGAAGATCCTGGGCTAGCCCCTGGGGAGCAGTACTTC,CSVEDPGLAPGEQYF
.,TRBV14,TRBJ2-7,.,TGTGCCAGCAGCCAAAACTTTTACGAGCAGTACTTC,CASSQNFYEQYF
.,TRBV2,TRBJ2-7,.,TGTGCCAGCAGTTCCAATCCCTACGAGCAGTACTTC,CASSSNPYEQYF
.,TRBV7-2,TRBJ2-6,once,TGTGCCAGCAGCTTAGACCGGGTCAAACCGACTGGGGCCAACGTCCTGACTTTC,CASSLDRVKPTGANVLTF
TRBD1,TRBV6-5,TRBJ1-1,.,TGTGCCAGCAGTTACTCCTGGGACAGGGGGAACACTGAAGCTTTCTTT,CASSYSWDRGNTEAFF
.,TRBV2,TRBJ2-7,once,TGTGCCAGCAGCCCCCGGGAAGCGCTCTACGAGCAGTACTTC,CASSPREALYEQYF
.,TRBV7-2,TRBJ2-5,.,TGTGCCAGCAGGGTGCGAGACCAAGAGACCCAGTACTTC,CASRVRDQETQYF
.,TRBV4-1,TRBJ1-2,.,TGCGCCAGCAGCCAATGGGGGGCCGCGAACTATGGCTACACCTTC,CASSQWGAANYGYTF
.,TRBV19,TRBJ2-7,.,TGTGCCAGTAGTCGCCCAGGGAGCGCCTACGAGCAGTACTTC,CASSRPGSAYEQYF
.,TRBV30,TRBJ2-2,.,TGTGCCTGGAGTGAGGGAGAACCCACCGGGGAGCTGTTTTTT,CAWSEGEPTGELFF
.,TRBV4-1,TRBJ2-5,.,TGCGCCAGCAGCCAAGACCACCGACCGCAAGAGACCCAGTACTTC,CASSQDHRPQETQYF
.,TRBV5-6,TRBJ1-3,.,TGTGCCAGCAGCTTGATAGGGTCTGGAAACACCATATATTTT,CASSLIGSGNTIYF
.,TRBV27,TRBJ1-2,.,TGTGCCAGCAGTTCCACAGGGTTGTACTATGGCTACACCTTC,CASSSTGLYYGYTF
TRBD1,TRBV4-3,TRBJ2-7,.,TGCGCCAGCAGCATAGGGGTACAGGGGCGATCCTACGAGCAGTACTTC,CASSIGVQGRSYEQYF
.,TRBV28,TRBJ2-3,.,TGTGCCAGCAGTTGGGCGGGAATCGGCGATACGCAGTATTTT,CASSWAGIGDTQYF
.,TRBV7-6,TRBJ2-3,.,TGTGCCAGCAGCCTATATAGCGGACGCACAGATACGCAGTATTTT,CASSLYSGRTDTQYF
TRBD1,TRBV6-1,TRBJ1-5,.,TGTGCCAGCAGTGAAGAGGGGGCGGTCTATAAGCCCCAGCATTTT,CASSEEGAVYKPQHF
.,TRBV27,TRBJ2-7,.,TGTGCCAGCAGTATACGACAAGGCTCCTACGAGCAGTACTTC,CASSIRQGSYEQYF
.,TRBV13,TRBJ1-4,.,TGTGCCAGCAGCTCTCGGACAGAAATTAATGAAAAACTGTTTTTT,CASSSRTEINEKLFF
TRBD1,TRBV7-9,TRBJ2-7,.,TGTGCCAGCAGCCCAGACAGGGGGCTTTACGAGCAGTACTTC,CASSPDRGLYEQYF
TRBD2,TRBV5-1,TRBJ2-3,once,TGCGCCAGCGCTAGCGGGAGTGAGACAGATACGCAGTATTTT,CASASGSETDTQYF
.,TRBV13,TRBJ2-4,.,TGTGCCAGCAGCTTAGGCGGGAGTGGCGGAAACATTCAGTACTTC,CASSLGGSGGNIQYF
.,TRBV7-9,TRBJ2-1,.,TGTGCCAGCCGCGGGCTCCCAGGGAATGAGCAGTTCTTC,CASRGLPGNEQFF
.,TRBV11-2,TRBJ2-5,.,TGTGCCAGCAGCTTAGATCCCTGTGTAGCGAGTAATCAAGAGACCCAGTACTTC,CASSLDPCVASNQETQYF
.,TRBV28,TRBJ2-4,.,TGTGCCAGCAAACCAACAGGGACCAAAAACATTCAGTACTTC,CASKPTGTKNIQYF
TRBD1,TRBV6-1,TRBJ2-1,.,TGTGCCAGCAGTGATAGGGGACAGGGGTGGGTGAATGAGCAGTTCTTC,CASSDRGQGWVNEQFF
.,TRBV27,TRBJ2-3,.,TGTGCCAGCAGTTTACTCGTTGGCGACCCGGCGGATACGCAGTATTTT,CASSLLVGDPADTQYF
.,TRBV10-3,TRBJ2-7,.,TGTGCCATCAGTGAGGGGCAGCCCTACGAGCAGTACTTC,CAISEGQPYEQYF
.,TRBV4-3,TRBJ2-5,.,TGCGCCAGCAGCCCAGGTTCAGGCACTCGAGAGACCCAGTACTTC,CASSPGSGTRETQYF
TRBD2,TRBV7-9,TRBJ2-7,once,TGTGCCAGCAGCACTAGCGCCGACTACGAGCAGTACTTC,CASSTSADYEQYF
.,TRBV11-2,TRBJ2-1,.,TGTGCCAGCAGCCCAAGAGGAGGCCCGCACTACAATGAGCAGTTCTTC,CASSPRGGPHYNEQFF
.,TRBV6-1,TRBJ2-3,.,TGTGCCAGCAGTGAAGTTAAAGGTTTCACAGATACGCAGTATTTT,CASSEVKGFTDTQYF
.,TRBV7-9,TRBJ2-3,.,TGTGCCAGCAGCCCTCGGGACCGGAACACAGATACGCAGTATTTT,CASSPRDRNTDTQYF
TRBD2,TRBV7-6,TRBJ2-1,.,TGTGCCAGCAGCTTCCTAGCGGGAGGAGTCAATGAGCAGTTCTTC,CASSFLAGGVNEQFF
.,TRBV5-1,TRBJ2-7,.,TGCGCCAGCAGCGAGGGACCTCATGAATACGAGCAGTACTTC,CASSEGPHEYEQYF
.,TRBV19,TRBJ2-1,once,TGTGCCAGTAGGACAACTAGCAACCCCTACAATGAGCAGTTCTTC,CASRTTSNPYNEQFF
TRBD1,TRBV9,TRBJ2-7,.,TGTGCCAGCAGCGAGGACCGCACAGGGGGCGACCCCTACGAGCAGTACTTC,CASSEDRTGGDPYEQYF
.,TRBV29-1,TRBJ2-7,.,TGCAGCGCTTCTGGGGACGCCTACGAGCAGTACTTC,CSASGDAYEQYF
.,TRBV19,TRBJ2-1,.,TGTGCCAGTAGTATCCGGGATTGGAATGAGCAGTTCTTC,CASSIRDWNEQFF
TRBD2,TRBV27,TRBJ2-7,.,TGTGCCAGCAGTTCCCCGAGCGGGAGGGCCTACGAGCAGTACTTC,CASSSPSGRAYEQYF
TRBD2,TRBV5-8,TRBJ2-1,.,TGTGCCAGCCGAGGACTAGCGATTTACAATGAGCAGTTCTTC,CASRGLAIYNEQFF
.,TRBV4-1,TRBJ2-5,.,TGCGCCAGCAGCCCCGCCGCGGCGGCACGCGAGCGGCAGTACTTC,CASSPAAAARERQYF
TRBD1,TRBV6-1,TRBJ1-2,.,TGTGCCAGCAGTGAAGCTATCAGGGGGGACAGTATCTATGGCTACACCTTC,CASSEAIRGDSIYGYTF
.,TRBV11-2,TRBJ1-1,.,TGTGCCAGCAGCTCCGCCGGTCAGGGCGTCACTGAAGCTTTCTTT,CASSSAGQGVTEAFF
.,TRBV7-9,TRBJ2-2,.,TGTGCCAGCATCGCCACAGGGGAGCTGTTTTTT,CASIATGELFF
TRBD1,TRBV4-3,TRBJ2-3,.,TGCGCCAGCAGCCAAGACAGGGGGCGGGTTTCAGATACGCAGTATTTT,CASSQDRGRVSDTQYF
.,TRBV7-9,TRBJ2-2,.,TGTGCCAGCAGACCCCCGGCGACATCCGGGGAGCTGTTTTTT,CASRPPATSGELFF
TRBD2,TRBV7-9,TRBJ2-2,.,TGTGCCAGCAGCGTAACTAGGGTAGCGGGAAACACCGGGGAGCTGTTTTTT,CASSVTRVAGNTGELFF
.,TRBV19,TRBJ1-2,.,TGTGCCAGTAGTATAGATCACGTAGGGCTCGGCTATGGCTACACCTTC,CASSIDHVGLGYGYTF
TRBD2,TRBV6-4,TRBJ2-3,.,TGTGCCAGCAGTCTCCTAGCGGGAGCTGACGCAGATACGCAGTATTTT,CASSLLAGADADTQYF
.,TRBV7-2,TRBJ2-7,.,TGTGCCAGCAGCAGAGCAGCAGGATCCTACGAGCAGTACTTC,CASSRAAGSYEQYF
.,TRBV7-9,TRBJ2-1,.,TGTGCCAGCAGCTTACTCAATGAGCAGTTCTTC,CASSLLNEQFF